This TCR beta chain was identified in a study of T cells in Graves' hyperthyroidism and ophthalmopathy. Study as a whole: Once the initial diagnosis was made, peripheral blood was obtained before any treatment.

These patients, aged 18 to 65, had recently diagnosed hyperthyroidism lasting under 2 months. CDR3 size: 16 residues. Germline V gene lookup returns CDR1 LGHDT and CDR2 YNNKEL (reference sequence). V trimming: 4 bases; J trimming: 2 bases; junction bases outside the gene matches: 8. There were TCR beta CDR3 regions amplified from RNA transcripts. First-round RT-PCR of the TCR CDR3 relied on the HTBI primer set. TCRdb re-called the multiplex PCR reads through MiXCR, storing one row per CDR3 protein. Of under 300,000 distinct CDR3 sequences in the sample, nearly 15% were seen once. This clonotype was counted ten times or more.

This sequence originates from a woman between 45 and 60 years old with Graves' hyperthyroidism that later progressed to Graves' ophthalmopathy. The chain couples TRBV3-1 to TRBJ2-5; 9 bases line up with TRBD2. The sample taken for sequencing was blood. The CDR3 DNA reads as TGTGCCAGCAGCCTCGGGACTAGCAGCCCTCAAGAGACCCAGTACTTC. Translation gives CASSLGTSSPQETQYF.